This TCR beta chain came from a study of blood T cell repertoires in COVID-19. About the research overall: There were acute and convalescent COVID-19 samples, and they came from the United States, Italy and Spain.

Study processing details: Estimation of nucleated cell counts was performed using reference gene primer amplification. The data were produced by immunoSEQ multiplex PCR, yet TCRdb's version contains in-frame clones alone and is incomplete. The V and J calls and the clone size are those of that table, but D and trimming were determined from the DNA. The sample shows 280,000 or so clones, around 85% of them seen only once. V was shortened by 5 bases and J by 7 bases, with 9 bases between the two germline ends. CDR3 length: 12 residues. Germline CDR1 and CDR2: MDHEN and SYDVKM. The origin of this receptor is a woman in her 30s who had recovered from COVID-19. V is TRBV28 and J is TRBJ1-5; perhaps TRBD1 as D (5 bases). Sequencing used peripheral blood. The CDR3 DNA is TGTGCCAGCAGTCCGGGGGAGCAGCCCCAGCATTTT. Translated, it gives CASSPGEQPQHF.